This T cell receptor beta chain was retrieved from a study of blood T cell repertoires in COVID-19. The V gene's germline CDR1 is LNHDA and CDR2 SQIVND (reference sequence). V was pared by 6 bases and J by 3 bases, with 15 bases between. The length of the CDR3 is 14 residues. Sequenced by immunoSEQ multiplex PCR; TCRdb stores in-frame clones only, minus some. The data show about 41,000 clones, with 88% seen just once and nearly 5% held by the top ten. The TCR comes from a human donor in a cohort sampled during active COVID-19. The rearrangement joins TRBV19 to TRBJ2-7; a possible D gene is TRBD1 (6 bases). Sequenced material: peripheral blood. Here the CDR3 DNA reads TGTGCCAGTAGAGAACAGGGAAGGGGCTACGAGCAGTACTTC. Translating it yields CASREQGRGYEQYF.